These 6 T cell receptor beta chains were sequenced from one sample in a study of control samples from healthy donors and cancer patients. This table comes from immunoSEQ multiplex PCR, and its TCRdb copy is limited to in-frame clones, with some not included. The sample yields 100,000 or so clones, roughly 83% seen once. The specimen sequenced was blood. The receptors originated from a woman in her 30s in good health.

This CDR3 is CASSLFQRNTEAFF. In DNA form, the CDR3 reads TGTGCCAGCAGCTTATTCCAAAGGAACACTGAAGCTTTCTTT. This chain joins TRBV11-2 and TRBJ1-1, with D unclear. From germline, CDR1 is SGHAT and CDR2 FQNNGV. With 2 bases removed from V and 1 base from J, the gap between germline ends came to 8 bases. The CDR3 extends over 14 amino acids.

There are a few counts of this clone. The rearrangement links TRBV7-2 to TRBJ2-2, with D hard to call. The CDR3 has 13 residues. The ends were cut back, 5 bases at V and 2 bases at J, with 6 bases in the middle. CDR1 is SGHTA and CDR2 is FQGNSA in the germline V gene. The CDR3, as DNA: TGTGCCAGCAGCCGCCCCAACACCGGGGAGCTGTTTTTT. It specifies CASSRPNTGELFF.

V is TRBV5-8 and J is TRBJ1-5, with 11 bases lining up with TRBD1. The germline CDR1 and CDR2 sequences are SGHTS and YDEGEE. CDR3 length: 15 amino acids. The J segment lost 5 bases and the V segment lost 1 base, leaving 2 bases of the junction unmatched. The CDR3 sequence: CASSLSGQGDQPQHF. CDR3 coding DNA: TGTGCCAGCAGCTTGTCGGGACAGGGGGATCAGCCCCAGCATTTT.

The chain carries TRBV9 and TRBJ1-5, with 7 bases lining up with TRBD1. Germline V lookup: CDR1 SGDLS, CDR2 YYNGEE. This CDR3 spans 15 amino acids. The J segment lost 1 base and the V segment lost 3 bases, leaving 4 bases of the junction unmatched. CDR3 DNA sequence: TGTGCCAGCAGCGAAGGGGGCTCGAGCAATCAGCCCCAGCATTTT. Translating it yields CASSEGGSSNQPQHF.

V gene TRBV7-2 combines with J gene TRBJ2-5; 12 bases align to TRBD2. CDR3 length: 15 amino acids. The junction had 3 bases not matched to a gene; V was cut back by 3 bases and J by 4 bases. Germline loops: CDR1 SGHTA, CDR2 FQGNSA. Written as DNA, the CDR3 is TGTGCCAGCAGCTTCCCTAGCGGGGGGGGAGAGACCCAGTACTTC. Residues: CASSFPSGGGETQYF. The full variable domain, in which reference TRBV7-2 and TRBJ2-5 provide the parts outside the CDR3, is GAGVSQSPSNKVTEKGKDVELRCDPISGHTALYWYRQSLGQGLEFLIYFQGNSAPDKSGLPSDRFSAERTGGSVSTLTIQRTQQEDSAVYLCASSFPSGGGETQYFGPGTRLLVL.

This chain joins TRBV19 and TRBJ2-7; 7 nucleotides agree with TRBD1. The CDR3 is 13 amino acids. Trimming at V came to 3 bases and at J to 7 bases, leaving 6 bases not matched to a gene. The V gene's germline CDR1 is LNHDA and CDR2 SQIVND (reference sequence). This CDR3 reads CASSILTGSEQYF. The CDR3 bases are TGTGCCAGTAGTATTCTGACAGGGAGTGAGCAGTACTTC.